A selection of T cell receptor beta chains follows, all from one sample in a study of T cells in Graves' hyperthyroidism and ophthalmopathy. One entry per CDR3 protein, called by TCRdb with MiXCR from the multiplex PCR reads. The table shows about 380,000 distinct CDR3 sequences, with approximately 14% occurring only once. Sequencing was performed on blood. The receptors derive from a woman in her sixties with Graves' hyperthyroidism. CDR3s include the opening cysteine and the closing phenylalanine or tryptophan. Each record gives: D gene, V gene, clone size, J gene, CDR3 protein, CDR3 DNA. The D gene is left open where the match is weak. Clone size is given for some rows only: seen once, a few or many times, or a class if the clone is expanded.

TRBD1	TRBV29-1	many	TRBJ1-1	CSVRTGNTEAFF	TGCAGCGTCCGGACAGGGAACACTGAAGCTTTCTTT
TRBD1	TRBV18	few	TRBJ2-7	CASSPRDRESEQYF	TGTGCCAGCTCACCACGAGACAGGGAATCCGAGCAGTACTTC
TRBD2	TRBV29-1	many	TRBJ2-7	CSVLSGRPSSYEQYF	TGCAGCGTGCTTAGCGGGAGGCCCTCCTCCTACGAGCAGTACTTC
TRBD1	TRBV7-8	few	TRBJ1-1	CASSFVDRGTEAFF	TGTGCCAGCAGCTTTGTCGACAGGGGCACTGAAGCTTTCTTT
.	TRBV5-1	many	TRBJ2-3	CASSPLSGSDTQYF	TGCGCCAGCAGCCCTCTCTCTGGTTCAGATACGCAGTATTTT
.	TRBV19	.	TRBJ2-1	CASSKGRLPNEQFF	TGTGCCAGTAGTAAGGGCCGCTTACCCAATGAGCAGTTCTTC
TRBD2	TRBV10-1	.	TRBJ2-7	CASRGGLAGSYEQYF	TGCGCCAGCAGGGGGGGACTAGCGGGCTCCTACGAGCAGTACTTC
.	TRBV2	many	TRBJ1-1	CASSEPWAGNTEAFF	TGTGCCAGCAGTGAACCCTGGGCGGGGAACACTGAAGCTTTCTTT
.	TRBV11-3	many	TRBJ2-5	CASSLSWDQQETQYF	TGTGCCAGCAGCTTAAGTTGGGACCAGCAAGAGACCCAGTACTTC
.	TRBV19	.	TRBJ1-2	CASSVTPDGYGYTF	TGTGCCAGTAGTGTGACCCCCGACGGCTATGGCTACACCTTC
TRBD1	TRBV5-1	.	TRBJ2-1	CASSLEGAPGNEQFF	TGCGCCAGCAGCTTGGAGGGGGCCCCGGGCAATGAGCAGTTCTTC
.	TRBV28	few	TRBJ1-2	CASSLGSRVRGYTF	TGTGCCAGCAGTTTAGGGAGTCGGGTTCGGGGCTACACCTTC
.	TRBV2	.	TRBJ2-4	CASRAPAKNIQYF	TGTGCCAGCAGGGCTCCCGCCAAAAACATTCAGTACTTC
.	TRBV11-3	many	TRBJ1-1	CASRPNRALNTEAFF	TGTGCCAGCAGACCGAACCGGGCACTCAACACTGAAGCTTTCTTT
.	TRBV11-1	many	TRBJ1-2	CASSFSAGTNYGYTF	TGTGCCAGCAGCTTCTCGGCAGGTACCAACTATGGCTACACCTTC
.	TRBV28	few	TRBJ1-2	CASSFRQNYGYTF	TGTGCCAGCAGTTTCAGACAGAACTATGGCTACACCTTC
.	TRBV7-9	.	TRBJ2-6	CASSSLGPNGANVLTF	TGTGCCAGTAGCTCTTTGGGGCCCAATGGGGCCAACGTCCTGACTTTC
.	TRBV5-1	.	TRBJ1-1	CASSQDSVSTEAFF	TGCGCCAGCAGCCAGGACAGCGTTTCCACTGAAGCTTTCTTT
.	TRBV20-1	many	TRBJ2-7	CSASPRGRGHEQYF	TGCAGTGCTAGCCCTCGTGGGAGAGGCCACGAGCAGTACTTC
.	TRBV6-2/TRBV6-3	many	TRBJ2-5	CASRRQVQQHQETQYF	TGTGCCAGCAGGAGGCAGGTCCAGCAGCACCAAGAGACCCAGTACTTC
.	TRBV20-1	many	TRBJ2-7	CSARHLRGGGTSYEQYF	TGCAGTGCTAGACACCTCAGGGGCGGCGGAACCTCCTACGAGCAGTACTTC
TRBD2	TRBV20-1	many	TRBJ2-1	CSARPPLGSSGRAEQFF	TGCAGTGCTAGACCCCCGCTAGGGTCTAGCGGGAGGGCTGAGCAGTTCTTC
TRBD2	TRBV9	many	TRBJ2-1	CASSVPGTSGLNEQFF	TGTGCCAGCAGCGTCCCCGGGACTAGCGGGCTCAATGAGCAGTTCTTC
.	TRBV12-3/TRBV12-4	few	TRBJ1-6	CASRLNVDFYNSPLHF	TGTGCCAGCAGACTGAATGTGGATTTTTATAATTCACCCCTCCACTTT
.	TRBV11-1	once	TRBJ1-1	CASSSQWTGPNTEAFF	TGTGCCAGCAGCTCGCAATGGACGGGTCCGAACACTGAAGCTTTCTTT
TRBD2	TRBV2	.	TRBJ2-1	CASLPTSGILQIPTYNEQFF	TGTGCCAGCCTCCCCACTAGCGGGATCCTTCAGATTCCAACCTACAATGAGCAGTTCTTC
TRBD2	TRBV11-1	few	TRBJ2-1	CASSSGLAGVYEQFF	TGTGCCAGCAGCTCGGGACTAGCGGGAGTTTATGAGCAGTTCTTC
.	TRBV11-2	.	TRBJ2-7	CASSLGGAGAEQYF	TGTGCCAGCAGCTTAGGTGGGGCCGGGGCCGAGCAGTACTTC
.	TRBV7-8	many	TRBJ2-2	CASSGGVERLYTGELFF	TGTGCCAGCAGCGGAGGGGTAGAGCGGCTCTACACCGGGGAGCTGTTTTTT
TRBD2	TRBV11-3	many	TRBJ2-2	CASSPRTSGRSAGELFF	TGTGCCAGCAGCCCGCGGACTAGCGGGAGGTCGGCCGGGGAGCTGTTTTTT
.	TRBV5-1	few	TRBJ2-5	CASSLVPQETQYF	TGCGCCAGCAGCTTGGTGCCACAAGAGACCCAGTACTTC
TRBD1	TRBV4-2	few	TRBJ1-2	CASSQATTGANYGYTF	TGTGCCAGCAGCCAAGCCACAACAGGGGCTAACTATGGCTACACCTTC
.	TRBV2	many	TRBJ1-3	CASRGPTGTGNTIYF	TGTGCCAGCAGAGGTCCTACAGGGACTGGAAACACCATATATTTT
.	TRBV5-1	many	TRBJ2-4	CASTLGGGADIQYF	TGCGCCAGCACCTTGGGAGGGGGCGCCGACATTCAGTACTTC
.	TRBV7-8	many	TRBJ2-7	CASSQALRGVSYEQYF	TGTGCCAGCAGCCAGGCACTTCGAGGAGTCTCCTACGAGCAGTACTTC
TRBD1	TRBV3-1	few	TRBJ1-2	CASSPRDRLLMGYTF	TGTGCCAGCAGCCCCCGGGACAGGTTGCTCATGGGCTACACCTTC
TRBD1	TRBV11-2	.	TRBJ2-5	CASSQDGATGGETQYF	TGCGCCAGCAGCCAAGATGGGGCGACAGGGGGAGAGACCCAGTACTTC
.	TRBV27	many	TRBJ2-4	CASSLDSLAKNIQYF	TGTGCCAGCAGTTTGGATAGTTTAGCCAAAAACATTCAGTACTTC
.	TRBV18	few	TRBJ2-2	CASSPERGGELFF	TGTGCCAGCTCACCGGAGAGAGGCGGGGAGCTGTTTTTT
.	TRBV24-1	many	TRBJ2-3	CATSPTGRDTQYF	TGTGCCACCAGCCCGACAGGGAGGGATACGCAGTATTTT
.	TRBV20-1	.	TRBJ2-1	CSAREGTGTLMQFF	TGCAGTGCTAGAGAGGGGACCGGGACTCTAATGCAGTTCTTC